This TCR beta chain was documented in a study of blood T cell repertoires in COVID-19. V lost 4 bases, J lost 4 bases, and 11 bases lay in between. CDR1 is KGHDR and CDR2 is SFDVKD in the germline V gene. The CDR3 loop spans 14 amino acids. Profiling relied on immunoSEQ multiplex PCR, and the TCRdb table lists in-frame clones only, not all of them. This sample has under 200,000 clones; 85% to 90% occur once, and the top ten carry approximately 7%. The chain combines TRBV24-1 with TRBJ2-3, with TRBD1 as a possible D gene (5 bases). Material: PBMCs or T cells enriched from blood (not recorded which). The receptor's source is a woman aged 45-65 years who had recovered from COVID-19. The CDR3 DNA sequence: TGTGCCACCAGTGACACCAGGGTGGCAGATACGCAGTATTTT. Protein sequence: CATSDTRVADTQYF.